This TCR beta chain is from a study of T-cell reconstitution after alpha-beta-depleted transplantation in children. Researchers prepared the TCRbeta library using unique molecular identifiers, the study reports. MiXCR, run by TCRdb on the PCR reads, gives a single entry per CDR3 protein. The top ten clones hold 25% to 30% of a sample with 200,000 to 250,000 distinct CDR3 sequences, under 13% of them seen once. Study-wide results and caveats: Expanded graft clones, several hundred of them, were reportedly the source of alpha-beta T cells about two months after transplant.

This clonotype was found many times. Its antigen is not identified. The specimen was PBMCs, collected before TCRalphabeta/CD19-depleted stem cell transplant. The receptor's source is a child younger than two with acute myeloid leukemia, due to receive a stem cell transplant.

CDR3 residues: CASSGRDGYTF. CDR3 nucleotide sequence: TGCGCCAGCAGTGGTAGGGATGGCTACACCTTC. The gene calls are TRBV10-2 and TRBJ1-2; no reliable D call. Germline V lookup: CDR1 WSHSY, CDR2 SAAADI. V lost 4 bases to trimming and J lost 6 bases, with 6 bases between them. This CDR3 is 11 amino acids long.